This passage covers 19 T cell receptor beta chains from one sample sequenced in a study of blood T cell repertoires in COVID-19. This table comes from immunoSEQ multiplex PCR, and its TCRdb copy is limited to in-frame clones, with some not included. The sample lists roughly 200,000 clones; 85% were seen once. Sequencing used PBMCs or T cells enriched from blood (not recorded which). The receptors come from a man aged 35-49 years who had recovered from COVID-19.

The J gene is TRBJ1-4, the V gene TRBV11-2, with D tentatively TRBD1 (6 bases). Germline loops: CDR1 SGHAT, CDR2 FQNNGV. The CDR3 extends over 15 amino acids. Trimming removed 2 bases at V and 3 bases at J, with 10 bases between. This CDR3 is CASSLSNRANEKLFF. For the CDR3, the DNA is TGTGCCAGCAGCTTATCAAACAGGGCTAATGAAAAACTGTTTTTT.

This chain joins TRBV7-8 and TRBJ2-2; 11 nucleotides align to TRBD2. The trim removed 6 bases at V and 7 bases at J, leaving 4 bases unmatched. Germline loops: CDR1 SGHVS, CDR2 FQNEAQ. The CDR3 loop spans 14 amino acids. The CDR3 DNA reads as TGTGCCAGCAGGACTAGCGGGACGGACGGGGAGCTGTTTTTT. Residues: CASRTSGTDGELFF.

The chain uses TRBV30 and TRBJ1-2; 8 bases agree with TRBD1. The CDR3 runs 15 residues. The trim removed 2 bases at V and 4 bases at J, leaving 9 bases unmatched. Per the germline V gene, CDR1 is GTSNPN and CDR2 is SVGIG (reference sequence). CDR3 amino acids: CAWSPTGQGSYGYTF. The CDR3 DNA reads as TGTGCCTGGAGTCCAACCGGACAGGGAAGCTATGGCTACACCTTC. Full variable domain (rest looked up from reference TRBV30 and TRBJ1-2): SQTIHQWPATLVQPVGSPLSLECTVEGTSNPNLYWYRQAAGRGLQLLFYSVGIGQISSEVPQNLSASRPQDRQFILSSKKLLLSDSGFYLCAWSPTGQGSYGYTFGSGTRLTVV.

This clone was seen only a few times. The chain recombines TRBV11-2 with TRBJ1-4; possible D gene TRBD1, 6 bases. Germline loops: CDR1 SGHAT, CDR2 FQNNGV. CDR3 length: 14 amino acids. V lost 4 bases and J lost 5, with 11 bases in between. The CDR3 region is CASSYRASNEKLFF. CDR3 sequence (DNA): TGTGCCAGCAGCTACAGGGCTTCAAATGAAAAACTGTTTTTT.

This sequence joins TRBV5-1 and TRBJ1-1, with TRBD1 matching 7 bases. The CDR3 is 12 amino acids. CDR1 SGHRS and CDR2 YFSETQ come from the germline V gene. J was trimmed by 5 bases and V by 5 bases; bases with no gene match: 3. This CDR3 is CASSRGQTEAFF. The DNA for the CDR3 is TGCGCCAGCAGTAGGGGGCAGACTGAAGCTTTCTTT.

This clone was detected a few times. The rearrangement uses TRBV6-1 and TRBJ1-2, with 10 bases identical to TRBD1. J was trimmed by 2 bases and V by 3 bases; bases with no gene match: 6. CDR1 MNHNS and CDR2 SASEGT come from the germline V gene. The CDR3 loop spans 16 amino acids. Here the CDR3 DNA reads TGTGCCAGCAGTGACCGGGACAGGGGATCCAACTATGGCTACACCTTC. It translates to CASSDRDRGSNYGYTF.

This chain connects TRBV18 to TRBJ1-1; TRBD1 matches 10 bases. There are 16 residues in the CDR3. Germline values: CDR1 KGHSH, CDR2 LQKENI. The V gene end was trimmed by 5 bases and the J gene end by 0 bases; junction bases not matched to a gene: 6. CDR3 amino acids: CASSRTGGGMNTEAFF. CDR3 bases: TGTGCCAGCTCAAGGACAGGGGGGGGGATGAACACTGAAGCTTTCTTT.

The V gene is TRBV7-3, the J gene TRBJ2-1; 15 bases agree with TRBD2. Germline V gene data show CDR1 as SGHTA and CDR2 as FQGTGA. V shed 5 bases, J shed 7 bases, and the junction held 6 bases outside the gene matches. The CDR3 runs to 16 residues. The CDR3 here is CASSTSGTSGRNEQFF. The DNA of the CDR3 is TGTGCCAGCAGCACATCCGGGACTAGCGGGAGGAATGAGCAGTTCTTC.

Here the CDR3 reads CASSSSSRPDLVYNEQFF. The CDR3 DNA reads as TGTGCCAGCAGCTCAAGTAGTCGTCCGGACTTAGTCTACAATGAGCAGTTCTTC. The chain combines TRBV9 with TRBJ2-1, with D possibly matching TRBD2 (5 bases). Germline V gene lookup returns CDR1 SGDLS and CDR2 YYNGEE. Trimming cost V 4 bases and J 3 bases, with 23 bases left between them. The CDR3 totals 18 residues. Filled out from reference TRBV9 and TRBJ2-1, the complete variable domain reads DSGVTQTPKHLITATGQRVTLRCSPRSGDLSVYWYQQSLDQGLQFLIQYYNGEERAKGNILERFSAQQFPDLHSELNLSSLELGDSALYFCASSSSSRPDLVYNEQFFGPGTRLTVL.

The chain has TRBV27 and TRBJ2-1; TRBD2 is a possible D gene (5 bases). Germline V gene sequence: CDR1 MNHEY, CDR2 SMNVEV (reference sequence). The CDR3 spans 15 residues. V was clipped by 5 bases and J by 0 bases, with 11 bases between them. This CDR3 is CASSKGLHSYNEQFF. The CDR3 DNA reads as TGTGCCAGCAGTAAAGGACTTCACTCCTACAATGAGCAGTTCTTC.

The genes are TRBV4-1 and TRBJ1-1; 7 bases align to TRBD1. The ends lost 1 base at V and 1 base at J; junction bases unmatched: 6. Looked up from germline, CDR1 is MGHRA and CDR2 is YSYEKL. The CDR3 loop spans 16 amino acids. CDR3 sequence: CASSQVVTGSNTEAFF. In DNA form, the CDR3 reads TGCGCCAGCAGCCAAGTAGTGACAGGGTCGAACACTGAAGCTTTCTTT.

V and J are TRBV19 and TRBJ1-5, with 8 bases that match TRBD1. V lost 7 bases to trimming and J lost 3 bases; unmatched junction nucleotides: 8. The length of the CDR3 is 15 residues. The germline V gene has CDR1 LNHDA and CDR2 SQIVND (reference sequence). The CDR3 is CASIDRGNSNQPQHF. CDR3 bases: TGTGCCAGTATCGACAGGGGAAATTCCAATCAGCCCCAGCATTTT.

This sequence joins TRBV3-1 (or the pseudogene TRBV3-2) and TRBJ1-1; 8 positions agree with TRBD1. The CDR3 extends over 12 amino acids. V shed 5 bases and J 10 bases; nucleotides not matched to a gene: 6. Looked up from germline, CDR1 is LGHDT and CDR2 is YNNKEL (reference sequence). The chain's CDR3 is CASSLTGARAFF. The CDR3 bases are TGTGCCAGCAGCTTGACAGGGGCAAGAGCTTTCTTT.

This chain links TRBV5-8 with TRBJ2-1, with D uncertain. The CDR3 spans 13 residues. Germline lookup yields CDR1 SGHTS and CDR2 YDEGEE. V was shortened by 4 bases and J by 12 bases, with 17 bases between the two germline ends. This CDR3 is CASSPRPIPGQFF. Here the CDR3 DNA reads TGTGCCAGCAGCCCTCGACCCATACCAGGGCAGTTCTTC.

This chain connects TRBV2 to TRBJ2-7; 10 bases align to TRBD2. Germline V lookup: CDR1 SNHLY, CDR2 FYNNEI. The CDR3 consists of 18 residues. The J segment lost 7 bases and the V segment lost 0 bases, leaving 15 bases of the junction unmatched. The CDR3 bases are TGTGCCAGCAGTGAAGCGGCTAGCGGGAGAGAATCATCGGGGGAGCAGTACTTC. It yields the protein CASSEAASGRESSGEQYF.

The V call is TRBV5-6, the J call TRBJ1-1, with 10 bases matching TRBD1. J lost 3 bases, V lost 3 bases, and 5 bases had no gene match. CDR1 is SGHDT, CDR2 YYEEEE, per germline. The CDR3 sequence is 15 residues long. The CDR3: CASSSAGTGDTEAFF. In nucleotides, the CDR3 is TGTGCCAGCAGCTCCGCCGGGACAGGGGACACTGAAGCTTTCTTT.

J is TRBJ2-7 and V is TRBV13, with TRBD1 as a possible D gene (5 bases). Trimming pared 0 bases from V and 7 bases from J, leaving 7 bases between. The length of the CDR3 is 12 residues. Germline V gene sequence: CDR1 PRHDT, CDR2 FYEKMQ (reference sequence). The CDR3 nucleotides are TGTGCCAGCAGCTTAGGGGGGCGGGAGCAGTACTTC. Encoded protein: CASSLGGREQYF.

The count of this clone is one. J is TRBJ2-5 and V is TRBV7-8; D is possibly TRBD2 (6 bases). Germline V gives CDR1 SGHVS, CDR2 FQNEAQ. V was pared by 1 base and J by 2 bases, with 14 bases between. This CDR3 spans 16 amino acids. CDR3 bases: TGTGCCAGCAGCTTAGTGGGGGGTGTAGGGCAAGAGACCCAGTACTTC. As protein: CASSLVGGVGQETQYF.

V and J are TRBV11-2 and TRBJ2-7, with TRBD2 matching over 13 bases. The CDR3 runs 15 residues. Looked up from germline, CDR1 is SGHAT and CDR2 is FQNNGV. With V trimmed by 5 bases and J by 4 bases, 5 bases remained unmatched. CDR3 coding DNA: TGTGCCAGCAGCAGACTAGCGGGAGGAAAATACGAGCAGTACTTC. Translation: CASSRLAGGKYEQYF.